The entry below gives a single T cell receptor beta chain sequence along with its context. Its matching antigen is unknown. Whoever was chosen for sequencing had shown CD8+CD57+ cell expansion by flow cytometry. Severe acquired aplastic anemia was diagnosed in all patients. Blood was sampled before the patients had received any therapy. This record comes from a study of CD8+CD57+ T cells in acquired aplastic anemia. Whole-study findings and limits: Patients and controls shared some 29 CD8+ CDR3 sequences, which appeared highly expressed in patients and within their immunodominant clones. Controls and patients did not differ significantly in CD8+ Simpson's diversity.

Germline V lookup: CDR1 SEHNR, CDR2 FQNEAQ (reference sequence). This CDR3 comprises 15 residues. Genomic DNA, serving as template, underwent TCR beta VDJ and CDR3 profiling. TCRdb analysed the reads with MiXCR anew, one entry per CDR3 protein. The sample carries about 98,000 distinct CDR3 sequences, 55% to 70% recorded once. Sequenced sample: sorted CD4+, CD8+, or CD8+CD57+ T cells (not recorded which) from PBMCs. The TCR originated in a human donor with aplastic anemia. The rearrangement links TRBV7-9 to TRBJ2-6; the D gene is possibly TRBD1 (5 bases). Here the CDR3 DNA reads TGTGCACGACAGTTTTCAAAAGGGGAAGCCAACGTCCTGACTTTC. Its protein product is CARQFSKGEANVLTF.